The 7 T cell receptor beta chains below were found in one sample sequenced in a study of blood T cell repertoires in COVID-19. TCRdb's copy holds only in-frame clones and misses some; the assay was immunoSEQ multiplex PCR. Of some 150,000 clones listed, about 85% are singletons. The sequencing sample was made of peripheral blood. These receptors all come from a man between 60 and 75 years old with COVID-19, enrolled during active disease.

The chain carries TRBV28 and TRBJ1-5, with unresolved D. Germline V lookup: CDR1 MDHEN, CDR2 SYDVKM. V dropped 10 bases and J dropped 3 bases, with 16 bases sitting between them. The CDR3 extends over 14 amino acids. The CDR3 region is CATFPHSSNQPQHF. CDR3 DNA sequence: TGTGCCACCTTCCCTCACAGTTCCAATCAGCCCCAGCATTTT.

This chain connects TRBV24-1 to TRBJ1-2; the D is unclear. The CDR3 runs 14 residues. CDR1 is KGHDR and CDR2 is SFDVKD in the germline V gene. Trimming shortened V by 6 bases and J by 0 bases, and 10 bases separated the two germline ends. This chain's CDR3 is CATSKAPTNYGYTF. The DNA of the CDR3 is TGTGCCACCAGTAAAGCTCCCACTAACTATGGCTACACCTTC.

V gene TRBV24-1 combines with J gene TRBJ2-1; 12 bases agree with TRBD2. The germline V gene encodes CDR1 KGHDR and CDR2 SFDVKD. J lost 7 bases, V lost 4 bases, and 7 bases had no gene match. This CDR3 is built from 16 residues. CDR3 nucleotides: TGTGCCACCAGTGACCTGACTAGCGGGAGTCTGAATGAGCAGTTCTTC. This sequence encodes CATSDLTSGSLNEQFF.

CDR3 coding DNA: TGTGCCAGCAGCCCTAGGGGCTTCGGGAACACTGAAGCTTTCTTT. Protein product: CASSPRGFGNTEAFF. The rearrangement links TRBV9 to TRBJ1-1; weak D call: TRBD1 (5 bases). Trimming took 4 bases from V and 1 from J, leaving 14 bases between them. CDR1 and CDR2 from the germline V gene are SGDLS and YYNGEE. The CDR3 length is 15 residues.

The rearrangement joins TRBV7-2 to TRBJ1-1; D is ambiguous. V was shortened by 5 bases and J by 0 bases, with 7 bases between the two germline ends. Germline loops: CDR1 SGHTA, CDR2 FQGNSA. The CDR3 is 13 residues long. The CDR3 region has the DNA TGTGCCAGCAGCCGCCAGGTGAACACTGAAGCTTTCTTT. Translation: CASSRQVNTEAFF. The whole variable domain, filled in from reference TRBV7-2 and TRBJ1-1, reads GAGVSQSPSNKVTEKGKDVELRCDPISGHTALYWYRQSLGQGLEFLIYFQGNSAPDKSGLPSDRFSAERTGGSVSTLTIQRTQQEDSAVYLCASSRQVNTEAFFGQGTRLTVV.

The rearrangement joins TRBV9 to TRBJ1-6; D gene ambiguous. V was shortened by 0 bases and J by 5 bases, with 9 bases between the two germline ends. Germline lookup yields CDR1 SGDLS and CDR2 YYNGEE. The CDR3 loop spans 15 amino acids. CDR3 residues: CASSVGRNNNSPLHF. CDR3 coding DNA: TGTGCCAGCAGCGTAGGAAGAAACAATAATTCACCCCTCCACTTT.

The chain links TRBV11-3 to TRBJ1-1, with TRBD1 matching 8 bases. V lost 4 bases, J lost 1 base, and 2 bases stayed unmatched. The CDR3 consists of 14 residues. Germline V gives CDR1 SGHNT, CDR2 YENEEA. For the CDR3, the DNA is TGTGCCAGCAGCTCCGGACAGGGGAACACTGAAGCTTTCTTT. Translation gives CASSSGQGNTEAFF.